Listed below are T cell receptor beta chains from one sample, sequenced in a study of shared T cell receptors in the human thymus. Clones were sequenced by immunoSEQ multiplex PCR, and TCRdb holds only the in-frame ones, with some missing. Of under 700,000 clones detected, approximately 78% appear once; the ten largest clones hold roughly 0.013%. This sample was also put to use in a study of human thymus T cells.

Sequencing was carried out using thymocytes. The receptors come from a boy less than two years old with a congenital heart defect. Each CDR3 is given with its conserved first and last residue.

v_call cdr3_aa
TRBV12-5 CASVGGPTEAFF
TRBV7-8 CASSSRPGRVCNYGYTF
TRBV6-1 CASSEARKGRSYEQYF
TRBV5-6 CASSLWGRGHTEAFF
TRBV27 CAGSLADREYEQYF
TRBV18 CASSPPPTSGRRNEQFF
TRBV5-1 CASSLDMEVGLTEAFF
TRBV28 CASSLSGVHGYTF
TRBV6-6 CASRLASGRGTDTQYF
TRBV5-1 CASSLNDRVNTEAFF
TRBV4-2 CASSQVGGPPHPTDTQYF
TRBV6-6 CASSYSIAGGTYEQYF
TRBV28 CASTAIRGRKFF
TRBV9 CASSITGTPSSEQYF
TRBV29-1 CSVFGQGKDEQFF
TRBV6-5 CASSYDRGGEAFF
TRBV11-2 CASSLERASGRSFNEQFF